A single T cell receptor (beta chain) is shown here with its context. The sample has other DNA sequences that encode this CDR3 too. The entry originates in a study of shared clonotypes between healthy human individuals. Study context: There were three CD4 naive, three CD4 memory, two CD8 naive and one CD8 memory plates per donor.

Trimming took off 3 bases at V and 0 bases at J, with 3 bases between the two ends. This CDR3 has 14 residues. From germline, CDR1 is LNHDA and CDR2 SQIVND (reference sequence). In the source study's methods: Owing to the provision of junction-only sequences devoid of quality scores by immunoSEQ, filtering differed. Measured with immunoSEQ multiplex PCR; TCRdb has only the in-frame clones, and not every one. V and J calls plus clone size are reproduced from that table; the DNA served to infer D and trimming. The table records some 2,000,000 clones, around 95% of them present only once. The chain is built from TRBV19 and TRBJ2-6; D unclear. The sample consisted of naive CD4+ T cells sorted from blood. The subset was: CD45RA+ positively selected. This receptor was identified in a man aged 18-30 years in good health. Here the CDR3 reads CASSISSGANVLTF. CDR3 DNA sequence: TGTGCCAGTAGTATCAGCTCTGGGGCCAACGTCCTGACTTTC.